A single sample is the source of the 13 T cell receptor beta chains below, sequenced in a study of T cell responses to AZD1222 COVID-19 vaccine. Sequencing used immunoSEQ multiplex PCR; TCRdb keeps in-frame clones, though not all of them. Seen here are 100,000 to 150,000 clones, 70% to 90% observed once, and the top ten hold 4.2%. Sample: peripheral blood, taken on day 0 of AZD1222 vaccination. Receptors were obtained from an adult in good health.

This sequence joins TRBV7-9 and TRBJ2-1, with D perhaps matching TRBD2 (6 bases). The CDR3 is 14 residues long. The germline V and J ends were trimmed by 5 bases and 8 bases, with 16 bases remaining between them. The germline gives CDR1 SEHNR, CDR2 FQNEAQ (reference sequence). The CDR3 bases are TGTGCCAGCAGCCCGGGACTCTCGAGGGATGAGCAGTTCTTC. Amino acids: CASSPGLSRDEQFF. Full variable domain (missing parts from reference TRBV7-9 and TRBJ2-1): DTGVSQNPRHKITKRGQNVTFRCDPISEHNRLYWYRQTLGQGPEFLTYFQNEAQLEKSRLLSDRFSAERPKGSFSTLEIQRTEQGDSAMYLCASSPGLSRDEQFFGPGTRLTVL.

The rearrangement links TRBV7-9 to TRBJ1-1; tentative D call: TRBD1 (6 bases). V lost 1 base and J 9 bases, leaving 12 bases between the germline ends. The CDR3 length is 13 residues. Germline loops: CDR1 SEHNR, CDR2 FQNEAQ (reference sequence). This chain's CDR3 is CASSLEAGDQAFF. The CDR3 DNA reads TGTGCCAGCAGCTTAGAAGCAGGGGATCAAGCTTTCTTT.

This chain connects TRBV9 to TRBJ2-7, with D possibly being TRBD1 or TRBD2 (5 bases each). Germline CDR1 is SGDLS and CDR2 is YYNGEE. V dropped 1 base and J dropped 2 bases, with 19 bases sitting between them. The CDR3 runs to 17 residues. The CDR3 here is CASSVRIGWGSPYEQYF. DNA for the CDR3: TGTGCCAGCAGCGTAAGGATAGGATGGGGGTCCCCCTACGAGCAGTACTTC.

The CDR3 region has the DNA TGCAGCGTTGACGGGACACTGAACACTGAAGCTTTCTTT. Amino acids: CSVDGTLNTEAFF. The rearrangement joins TRBV29-1 to TRBJ1-1, with D possibly matching TRBD1 (6 bases). This CDR3 spans 13 amino acids. V was cut by 3 bases and J by 0 bases, with 8 bases left in between. Germline-derived CDR1 and CDR2 are SQVTM and ANQGSEA.

The chain links TRBV27 to TRBJ1-5, with D maybe TRBD1 (6 bases). This CDR3 contains 14 residues. Germline CDR1 and CDR2: MNHEY and SMNVEV (reference sequence). Trimming removed 5 bases at V and 5 bases at J, with 13 bases between. CDR3 DNA sequence: TGTGCCAGCAGTAGGAGGGGGGGCGATCAGCCCCAGCATTTT. Protein product: CASSRRGGDQPQHF.

The genes are TRBV11-2 and TRBJ1-5; D unresolved. Germline-derived CDR1 and CDR2 are SGHAT and FQNNGV. V lost 5 bases to trimming and J lost 0 bases, with 14 bases between them. The CDR3 is made up of 16 amino acids. The CDR3 DNA reads as TGTGCCAGCAGCCCGAATGACGGCTATAGCAATCAGCCCCAGCATTTT. Translation: CASSPNDGYSNQPQHF.

This rearrangement joins TRBV29-1 to TRBJ1-1; no reliable D call. CDR1 is SQVTM, CDR2 ANQGSEA, per germline. The CDR3 is made up of 13 amino acids. V lost 6 bases to trimming and J lost 4 bases, with 15 bases between them. CDR3 sequence reads: CSVQQAPGTEAFF. CDR3 bases: TGCAGCGTCCAGCAGGCCCCGGGCACTGAAGCTTTCTTT.

The chain employs TRBV7-2 and TRBJ2-1, with 10 bases identical to TRBD1. V was clipped by 5 bases and J by 8 bases; unmatched bases: 9. Germline values: CDR1 SGHTA, CDR2 FQGNSA. The CDR3 runs 15 residues. The CDR3 sequence is CASSPDRGRYDEQFF. The DNA for the CDR3 is TGTGCCAGCAGCCCCGACAGGGGGCGGTACGATGAGCAGTTCTTC.

The V and J genes are TRBV11-1 and TRBJ2-7; D ambiguous. CDR3 length: 15 amino acids. The germline gives CDR1 SGHAT, CDR2 FQDESV (reference sequence). Trimming pared 2 bases from V and 2 bases from J, leaving 13 bases between. CDR3 in amino acids: CASSLSRTDTYEQYF. The CDR3 DNA sequence: TGTGCCAGCAGCTTATCCCGGACGGATACCTACGAGCAGTACTTC.

This clone was counted a few times. This chain uses TRBV5-4 with TRBJ2-5; 7 bases agree with TRBD2. The CDR3 is 14 amino acids. The trim removed 0 bases at V and 2 bases at J, leaving 1 base unmatched. CDR1 is SGHNT and CDR2 is YYREEE in the germline V gene (reference sequence). CDR3: CASSLGGSQETQYF. In DNA, the CDR3 is TGTGCCAGCAGCTTGGGCGGGAGTCAAGAGACCCAGTACTTC. The whole variable domain, remainder taken from reference TRBV5-4 and TRBJ2-5, is ETGVTQSPTHLIKTRGQQVTLRCSSQSGHNTVSWYQQALGQGPQFIFQYYREEENGRGNFPPRFSGLQFPNYSSELNVNALELDDSALYLCASSLGGSQETQYFGPGTRLLVL.

The rearrangement joins TRBV6-5 to TRBJ2-7; 8 positions match TRBD1. The V gene end was trimmed by 6 bases and the J gene end by 0 bases; junction bases not matched to a gene: 7. Germline-derived CDR1 and CDR2 are MNHEY and SVGAGI. The CDR3 has 15 amino acids. The CDR3 sequence: CASRQGQGRSYEQYF. Here the CDR3 DNA reads TGTGCCAGCAGACAAGGACAGGGCCGCTCCTACGAGCAGTACTTC.

The chain uses TRBV4-3 and TRBJ2-3, with 12 bases matching TRBD1. V dropped 4 bases and J dropped 6; count of bases not matched to a gene: 5. The germline V gene has CDR1 LGHNA and CDR2 YSLEER. CDR3 size: 15 residues. CDR3 amino acids: CASSRGQGAYDTQYF. The DNA of the CDR3 is TGCGCCAGCAGCCGGGGACAGGGGGCATATGATACGCAGTATTTT.

V and J are TRBV9 and TRBJ2-2; D not certain. CDR3 size: 15 residues. The ends were cut back, 0 bases at V and 5 bases at J, with 11 bases in the middle. The germline V gene encodes CDR1 SGDLS and CDR2 YYNGEE. CDR3: CASSVAPDATGELFF. DNA of the CDR3: TGTGCCAGCAGCGTAGCCCCCGATGCAACCGGGGAGCTGTTTTTT. Using reference TRBV9 and TRBJ2-2 for the parts outside the CDR3, the full variable domain is DSGVTQTPKHLITATGQRVTLRCSPRSGDLSVYWYQQSLDQGLQFLIQYYNGEERAKGNILERFSAQQFPDLHSELNLSSLELGDSALYFCASSVAPDATGELFFGEGSRLTVL.